A selection of T cell receptor beta chains follows, all from one sample in a study of shared clonotypes between healthy human individuals. TCRdb's table, derived via immunoSEQ multiplex PCR, lists solely in-frame clones and lacks some. The table has around 1.1 million clones, around 78% seen once. The sample consisted of memory CD4+ T cells from PBMCs. These receptors originate from a man aged 18 to 30 in good health. Some clones in this sample may be carry-over from other donors' samples. Each CDR3 is given with its conserved first and last residue. D genes are given only for firm matches. The size field is filled for only some rows; it gives once, few, many or a size class.

j_call | clone_size | d_call | v_call | cdr3_nt | cdr3_aa
TRBJ2-7 | NA | NA | TRBV2 | TGTGCCAGCAACGCAAACGGACAGTACTACGAGCAGTACTTC | CASNANGQYYEQYF
TRBJ2-2 | NA | NA | TRBV7-9 | TGTGCCAGCAGCTTAGGACGATACACCGGGGAGCTGTTTTTT | CASSLGRYTGELFF
TRBJ2-7 | once | NA | TRBV6-1 | TGTGCCAGCAGGTTTCCCTATTCAGAGCAGTACTTC | CASRFPYSEQYF
TRBJ1-5 | NA | NA | TRBV7-9 | TGTGCCAGCAGCTTATGGGAGAGAGGAAATCAGCCCCAGCATTTT | CASSLWERGNQPQHF
TRBJ1-1 | once | NA | TRBV10-3 | TGTGCCATCAGAAACAGGGTTTGGGACACTGAAGCTTTCTTT | CAIRNRVWDTEAFF
TRBJ2-1 | NA | NA | TRBV9 | TGTGCCAGCAGCTTCCGGACAGACAATGAGCAGTTCTTC | CASSFRTDNEQFF
TRBJ2-7 | NA | NA | TRBV5-4 | TGTGCCAGCAGCTTAGGCGGGGCGAGCTCCTACGAGCAGTGCTTC | CASSLGGASSYEQCF
TRBJ2-2 | NA | NA | TRBV7-8 | TGTGCCAGCAGCTTAGAGGCAGCCGCGAACACCGGGGAGCTGTTTTTT | CASSLEAAANTGELFF
TRBJ2-7 | NA | NA | TRBV11-2 | TGTGCCAGCAGCTCGGCCAGGTTGGAGCAGTACTTC | CASSSARLEQYF
TRBJ2-2 | NA | NA | TRBV7-9 | TGTGCCAGCAGCTTCGACAGGTGGACCGGGGAGCTGTTTTTT | CASSFDRWTGELFF
TRBJ2-1 | NA | NA | TRBV20-1 | TGCAGTGCTGACAGTTACAATGAGCAGTTCTTC | CSADSYNEQFF
TRBJ2-7 | few | NA | TRBV7-9 | TGTGCCAGCAGCTTATCACAGCGAGGGGAGCAGTACTTC | CASSLSQRGEQYF
TRBJ2-2 | NA | TRBD2 | TRBV28 | TGTGCCAGCAGTTTAATCGGCGGGGGGAACACCGGGGAGCTGTTTTTT | CASSLIGGGNTGELFF
TRBJ2-2 | few | NA | TRBV27 | TGTGCCTCTACGGGGTTCACCGGGGAGCTGTTTTTT | CASTGFTGELFF
TRBJ2-7 | NA | NA | TRBV4-2 | TGTGCCAGCAGCCAAGAGGTCAGGTCCTCCTTTTCCTACGAGCAGTACTTC | CASSQEVRSSFSYEQYF
TRBJ2-7 | NA | TRBD1 | TRBV28 | TGTGCCAGCAGTTTAGTCGGGACAGCCTACGAGCAGTACTTC | CASSLVGTAYEQYF
TRBJ2-7 | few | NA | TRBV14 | TGTGCCAGCAGCCAAGAACCCAGCAGGTTCTACGAGCAGTACTTC | CASSQEPSRFYEQYF
TRBJ1-5 | many | NA | TRBV28 | TGTGCCAGCAGTTCTAGGGGGTTGAGCAATCAGCCCCAGCATTTT | CASSSRGLSNQPQHF
TRBJ1-2 | NA | NA | TRBV5-1 | TGCGCCAGCAGGAGGGACCGGCTACCTAACTATGGCTACACCTTC | CASRRDRLPNYGYTF
TRBJ2-7 | NA | TRBD2 | TRBV5-1 | TGCGCCAGCAGCCCCGGGCCTAGCGGCTCCTACGAGCAGTACTTC | CASSPGPSGSYEQYF
TRBJ2-5 | NA | TRBD1 | TRBV6-1 | TGTGCCAGCAGTGAAGCAGCCGGGACAGGGTACCAAGAGACCCAGTACTTC | CASSEAAGTGYQETQYF
TRBJ1-1 | NA | NA | TRBV4-2 | TGTGCCAGCAGCCAAGGGCAGGGGAGAACTGAAGCTTTCTTT | CASSQGQGRTEAFF
TRBJ1-2 | NA | NA | TRBV11-3 | TGTGCCAGCAGGCCGACCCCGGGACCGATGAACTATGGCTACACCTTC | CASRPTPGPMNYGYTF
TRBJ1-4 | NA | NA | TRBV15 | TGTGCCACCAGCAGAAAATATCGGCAGGATCTTAATGAAAAACTGTTTTTT | CATSRKYRQDLNEKLFF
TRBJ2-3 | NA | TRBD1 | TRBV2 | TGTGCCAGCAGTGGGGGGACAGGGGGCCCAGATACGCAGTATTTT | CASSGGTGGPDTQYF
TRBJ1-4 | NA | NA | TRBV5-1 | TGCGCCAGCAGCGCAGACCAGGGGAGTTACGAAAAACTGTTTTTT | CASSADQGSYEKLFF
TRBJ1-1 | NA | NA | TRBV18 | TGTGCCAGCTCACCACCGCTCGGGGCAGGGGTGAACACTGAAGCTTTCTTT | CASSPPLGAGVNTEAFF
TRBJ1-5 | NA | NA | TRBV7-9 | TGTGCCAGCAGCTTAGAGGCCAGTTCGGGCAATCAGCCCCAGCATTTT | CASSLEASSGNQPQHF
TRBJ1-3 | NA | NA | TRBV6-1 | TGTGCCAGCAGTTCGGGCCATCCGAGGGGAAACACCATATATTTT | CASSSGHPRGNTIYF
TRBJ1-2 | NA | TRBD1 | TRBV10-3 | TGTGCCATCAGTGTAGACAGGGAAGATGGCTACACCTTC | CAISVDREDGYTF
TRBJ2-7 | NA | NA | TRBV29-1 | TGCAGCGTTCGTCGCGGTCGCGACAGTAACTACGAGCAGTACTTC | CSVRRGRDSNYEQYF
TRBJ2-7 | NA | TRBD1 | TRBV19 | TGTGCCAGTAGTGTGGATCATTGGACAGGGAGGTACGAGCAGTACTTC | CASSVDHWTGRYEQYF
TRBJ2-7 | NA | NA | TRBV7-8 | TGTGCCAGCAGCTTATCCCTACCCACCTACGAGCAGTACTTC | CASSLSLPTYEQYF
TRBJ2-1 | few | TRBD2 | TRBV7-6 | TGTGCCAGCAGCTTCCGGCCTCTGACTAGCGGGAGGGCCCCGGGCAATGAGCAGTTCTTC | CASSFRPLTSGRAPGNEQFF
TRBJ1-2 | NA | TRBD1 | TRBV28 | TGTGCCAGCAGTTTAAGCTCCCAGGGGGGCTATGGCTACACCTTC | CASSLSSQGGYGYTF
TRBJ1-5 | NA | TRBD1 | TRBV12-5 | TGTGCTAGTGGTTTGGTACGGGGCCAGGGGGGGCCCCAGCATTTT | CASGLVRGQGGPQHF
TRBJ1-4 | NA | TRBD1 | TRBV10-2 | TGCGCCAGCAGAGGGACAGGGGCTAATGAAAAACTGTTTTTT | CASRGTGANEKLFF
TRBJ2-3 | NA | TRBD1 | TRBV2 | TGTGCCAGCAACGACAGGGGGGTTCAGTATTTT | CASNDRGVQYF
TRBJ2-7 | NA | NA | TRBV6-1 | TGTGCCAGGCCCTGGCCCCAGCGAAAAACCTACGAGCAGTACTTC | CARPWPQRKTYEQYF
TRBJ2-5 | NA | NA | TRBV6-5 | TGTGCCAGCAGTTCAGGACAGACCCGGGAGACCCAGTACTTC | CASSSGQTRETQYF
TRBJ1-5 | NA | NA | TRBV27 | TGTGCCAGCAGTCCCTGGACCGAGAATCAGCCCCAGCATTTT | CASSPWTENQPQHF
TRBJ2-3 | NA | TRBD2 | TRBV5-1 | TGCGCCAGCAGCTTCTACAAAGCGGGAGACGAAGATACGCAGTATTTT | CASSFYKAGDEDTQYF
TRBJ2-3 | NA | TRBD2 | TRBV7-2 | TGTGCCAGCAGCTTAGGCCAGCGGGAGGGCCGCGCGCAGTATTTT | CASSLGQREGRAQYF
TRBJ1-1 | NA | TRBD1 | TRBV19 | TGTGCCAGTAGTACCTACCGTACAGGGGGCACTGAAGCTTTCTTT | CASSTYRTGGTEAFF
TRBJ2-3 | NA | NA | TRBV4-3 | TGCGCCAGCAGCCAAGCAGGCGTTGCAGCGGGTGCGCAGTATTTT | CASSQAGVAAGAQYF
TRBJ2-3 | NA | NA | TRBV12-5 | TGTGCTAGTGGACTGGATACAGATACGCAGTATTTT | CASGLDTDTQYF
TRBJ2-1 | NA | TRBD2 | TRBV13 | TGTGCCAGCAGCCTGGGAGCGGGAGTGGTAGATGAGCAGTTCTTC | CASSLGAGVVDEQFF
TRBJ1-5 | NA | NA | TRBV7-9 | TGTGCCAGCAGCTTAGGAGGGGCAGGGGAGTATCAGCCCCAGCATTTT | CASSLGGAGEYQPQHF